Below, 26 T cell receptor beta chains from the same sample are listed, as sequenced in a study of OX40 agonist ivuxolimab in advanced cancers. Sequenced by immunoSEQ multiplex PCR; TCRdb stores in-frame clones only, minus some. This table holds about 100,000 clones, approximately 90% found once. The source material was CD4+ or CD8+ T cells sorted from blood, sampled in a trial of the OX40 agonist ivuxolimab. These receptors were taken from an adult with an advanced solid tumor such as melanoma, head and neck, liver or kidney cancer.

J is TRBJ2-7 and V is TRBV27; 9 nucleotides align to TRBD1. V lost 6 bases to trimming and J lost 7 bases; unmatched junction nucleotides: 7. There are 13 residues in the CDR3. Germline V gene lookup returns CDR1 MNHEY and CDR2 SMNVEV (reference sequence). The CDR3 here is CASRQTGGREQYF. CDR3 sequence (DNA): TGTGCCAGCAGACAAACAGGGGGCCGGGAGCAGTACTTC.

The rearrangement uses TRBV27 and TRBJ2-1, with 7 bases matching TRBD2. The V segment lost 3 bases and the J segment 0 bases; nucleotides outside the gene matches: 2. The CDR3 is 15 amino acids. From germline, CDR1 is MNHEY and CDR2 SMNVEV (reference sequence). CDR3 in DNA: TGTGCCAGCAGTTTCGGCGGGGGCTCCTACAATGAGCAGTTCTTC. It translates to CASSFGGGSYNEQFF.

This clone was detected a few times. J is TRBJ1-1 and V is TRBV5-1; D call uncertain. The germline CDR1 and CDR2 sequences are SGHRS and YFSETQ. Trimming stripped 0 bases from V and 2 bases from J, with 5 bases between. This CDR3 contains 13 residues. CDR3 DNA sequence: TGCGCCAGCAGCTTGGGTGTAAACACTGAAGCTTTCTTT. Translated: CASSLGVNTEAFF.

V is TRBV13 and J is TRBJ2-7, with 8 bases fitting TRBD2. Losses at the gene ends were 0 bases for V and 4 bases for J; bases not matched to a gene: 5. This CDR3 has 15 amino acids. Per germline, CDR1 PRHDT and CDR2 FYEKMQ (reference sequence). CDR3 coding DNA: TGTGCCAGCAGCTTAGGAGCGGGAGTGTTATACGAGCAGTACTTC. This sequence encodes CASSLGAGVLYEQYF.

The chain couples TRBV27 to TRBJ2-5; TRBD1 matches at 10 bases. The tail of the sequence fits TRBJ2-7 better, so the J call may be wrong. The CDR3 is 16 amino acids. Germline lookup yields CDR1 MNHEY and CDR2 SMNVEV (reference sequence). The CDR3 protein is CASSSPRQGARNEQYF. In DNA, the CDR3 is TGTGCCAGCAGTTCACCCCGACAGGGGGCGCGGAACGAGCAGTACTTC.

The CDR3 DNA sequence: TGTGCCTGGAGCCCCGGGACAGGGACGGGGGAGCAGTACTTC. Amino acids: CAWSPGTGTGEQYF. The chain couples TRBV30 to TRBJ2-7, with 9 bases fitting TRBD1. V was pared by 3 bases and J by 7 bases, with 10 bases of the junction left unmatched. The CDR3 contains 14 residues. Germline CDR1 GTSNPN, CDR2 SVGIG (reference sequence).

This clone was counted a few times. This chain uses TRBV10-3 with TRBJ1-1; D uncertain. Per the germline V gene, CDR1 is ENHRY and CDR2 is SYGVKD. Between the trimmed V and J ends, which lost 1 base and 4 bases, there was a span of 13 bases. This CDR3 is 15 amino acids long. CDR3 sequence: CAISEFVGLGTEAFF. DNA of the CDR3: TGTGCCATCAGTGAGTTCGTAGGGTTGGGCACTGAAGCTTTCTTT.

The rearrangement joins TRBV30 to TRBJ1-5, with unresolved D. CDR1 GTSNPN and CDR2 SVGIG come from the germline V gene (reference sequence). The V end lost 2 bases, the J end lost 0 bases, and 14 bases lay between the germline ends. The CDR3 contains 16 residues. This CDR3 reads CAWSSGGHNSNQPQHF. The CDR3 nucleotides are TGTGCCTGGAGTTCGGGCGGGCACAATAGCAATCAGCCCCAGCATTTT.

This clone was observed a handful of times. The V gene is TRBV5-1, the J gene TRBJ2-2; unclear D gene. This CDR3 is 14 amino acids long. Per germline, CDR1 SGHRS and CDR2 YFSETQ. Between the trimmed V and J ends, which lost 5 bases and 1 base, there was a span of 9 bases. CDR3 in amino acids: CASSSWGNTGELFF. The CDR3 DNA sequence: TGCGCCAGCAGTAGTTGGGGGAACACCGGGGAGCTGTTTTTT.

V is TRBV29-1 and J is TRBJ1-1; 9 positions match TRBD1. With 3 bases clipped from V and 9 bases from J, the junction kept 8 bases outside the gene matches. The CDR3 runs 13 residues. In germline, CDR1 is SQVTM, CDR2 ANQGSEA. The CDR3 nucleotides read TGCAGCGTTGACGGATTAGGGACAGGGAAAGCTTTCTTT. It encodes CSVDGLGTGKAFF.

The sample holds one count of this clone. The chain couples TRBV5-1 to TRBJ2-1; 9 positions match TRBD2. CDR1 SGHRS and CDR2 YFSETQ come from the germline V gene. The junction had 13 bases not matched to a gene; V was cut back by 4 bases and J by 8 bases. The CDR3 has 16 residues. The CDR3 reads CASSTQYSGSSDEQFF. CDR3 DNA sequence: TGCGCCAGCAGCACACAATATAGCGGGAGTTCTGATGAGCAGTTCTTC.

The CDR3 DNA follows: TGTGCCAGCTCACCAGCTCTGCAGGGAGACGGCTACACCTTC. It specifies CASSPALQGDGYTF. The J gene is TRBJ1-2, the V gene TRBV18, with D tentatively TRBD1 (5 bases). CDR1 and CDR2 (germline): KGHSH, LQKENI. Trimming stripped 2 bases from V and 8 bases from J, with 15 bases between. There are 14 residues in the CDR3.

This CDR3 is CASSPLRRVGNQPQHF. The CDR3 DNA reads TGTGCCAGCAGTCCCCTCCGGAGGGTCGGAAATCAGCCCCAGCATTTT. The J gene is TRBJ1-5, the V gene TRBV27; no reliable D call. V lost 5 bases, J lost 4 bases, and 18 bases lay in between. Germline V gene lookup returns CDR1 MNHEY and CDR2 SMNVEV (reference sequence). The CDR3 is 16 amino acids.

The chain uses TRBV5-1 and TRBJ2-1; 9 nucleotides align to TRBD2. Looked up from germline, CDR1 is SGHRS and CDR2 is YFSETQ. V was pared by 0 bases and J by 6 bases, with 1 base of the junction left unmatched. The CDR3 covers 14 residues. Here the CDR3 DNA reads TGCGCCAGCAGCTTGGGGCGGGAGGGCAATGAGCAGTTCTTC. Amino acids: CASSLGREGNEQFF.

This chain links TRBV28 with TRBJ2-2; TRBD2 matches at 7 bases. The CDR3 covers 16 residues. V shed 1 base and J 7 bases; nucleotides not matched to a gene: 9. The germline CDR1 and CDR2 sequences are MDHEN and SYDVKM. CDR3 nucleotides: TGTGCCAGCAGTTTATACCCCTGGACTAGGGGCGGGGAGCTGTTTTTT. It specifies CASSLYPWTRGGELFF. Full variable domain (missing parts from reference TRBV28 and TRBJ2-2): DVKVTQSSRYLVKRTGEKVFLECVQDMDHENMFWYRQDPGLGLRLIYFSYDVKMKEKGDIPEGYSVSREKKERFSLILESASTNQTSMYLCASSLYPWTRGGELFFGEGSRLTVL.

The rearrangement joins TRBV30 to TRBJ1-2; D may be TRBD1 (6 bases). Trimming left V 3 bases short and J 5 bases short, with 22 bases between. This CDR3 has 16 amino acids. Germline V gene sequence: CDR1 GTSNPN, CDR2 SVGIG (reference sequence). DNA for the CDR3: TGTGCCTGGAGCGCAGTGGGGCAGGGGCCGCGTTATGGCTACACCTTC. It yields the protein CAWSAVGQGPRYGYTF. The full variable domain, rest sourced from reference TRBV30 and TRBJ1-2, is SQTIHQWPATLVQPVGSPLSLECTVEGTSNPNLYWYRQAAGRGLQLLFYSVGIGQISSEVPQNLSASRPQDRQFILSSKKLLLSDSGFYLCAWSAVGQGPRYGYTFGSGTRLTVV.

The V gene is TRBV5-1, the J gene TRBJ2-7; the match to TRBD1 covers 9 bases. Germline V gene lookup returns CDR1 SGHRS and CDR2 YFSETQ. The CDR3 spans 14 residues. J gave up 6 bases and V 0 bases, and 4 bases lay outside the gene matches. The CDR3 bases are TGCGCCAGCAGCTTGGTGGACAGGGGAGGCGAGCAGTACTTC. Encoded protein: CASSLVDRGGEQYF.

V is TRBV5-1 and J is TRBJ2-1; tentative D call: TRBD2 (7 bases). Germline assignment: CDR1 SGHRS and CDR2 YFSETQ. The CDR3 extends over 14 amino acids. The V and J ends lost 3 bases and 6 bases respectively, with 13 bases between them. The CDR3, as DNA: TGCGCCAGCAGCTCCCCGCGGGGGCCCAATGAGCAGTTCTTC. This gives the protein CASSSPRGPNEQFF.

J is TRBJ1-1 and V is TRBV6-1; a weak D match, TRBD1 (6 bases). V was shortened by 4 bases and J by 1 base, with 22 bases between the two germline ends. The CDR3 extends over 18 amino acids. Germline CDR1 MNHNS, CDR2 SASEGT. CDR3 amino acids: CASSGLFFGQLGNTEAFF. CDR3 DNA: TGTGCCAGCAGTGGACTCTTCTTCGGACAGCTGGGGAACACTGAAGCTTTCTTT.

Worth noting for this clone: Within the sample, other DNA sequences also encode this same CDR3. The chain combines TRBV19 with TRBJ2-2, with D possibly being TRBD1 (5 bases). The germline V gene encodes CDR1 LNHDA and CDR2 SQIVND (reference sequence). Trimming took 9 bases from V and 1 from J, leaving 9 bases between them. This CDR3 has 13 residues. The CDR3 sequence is CASGHLNTGELFF. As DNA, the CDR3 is TGTGCCAGCGGACACCTGAACACCGGGGAGCTGTTTTTT.

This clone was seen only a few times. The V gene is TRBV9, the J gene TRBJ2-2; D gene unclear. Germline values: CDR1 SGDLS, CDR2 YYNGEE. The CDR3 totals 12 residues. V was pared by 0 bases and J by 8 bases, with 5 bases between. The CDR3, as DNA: TGTGCCAGCAGCGTAGTATTTGGGGAGCTGTTTTTT. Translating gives CASSVVFGELFF.

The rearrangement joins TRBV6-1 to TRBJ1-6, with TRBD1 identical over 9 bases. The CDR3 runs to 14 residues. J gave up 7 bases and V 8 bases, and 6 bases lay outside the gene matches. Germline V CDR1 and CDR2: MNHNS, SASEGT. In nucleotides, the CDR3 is TGTGCCAGCGTCACAGGGGGCCAGAATTCACCCCTCCACTTT. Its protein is CASVTGGQNSPLHF.

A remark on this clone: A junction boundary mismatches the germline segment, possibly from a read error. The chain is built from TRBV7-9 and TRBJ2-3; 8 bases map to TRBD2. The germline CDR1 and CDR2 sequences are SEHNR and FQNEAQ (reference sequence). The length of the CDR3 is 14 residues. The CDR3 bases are TGTGCCAGCAGTTTAGCGGGATCCACAGATACGCAGTATTTT. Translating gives CASSLAGSTDTQYF. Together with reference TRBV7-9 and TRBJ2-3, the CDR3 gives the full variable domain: DTGVSQNPRHKITKRGQNVTFRCDPISEHNRLYWYRQTLGQGPEFLTYFQNEAQLEKSRLLSDRFSAERPKGSFSTLEIQRTEQGDSAMYLCASSLAGSTDTQYFGPGTRLTVL.

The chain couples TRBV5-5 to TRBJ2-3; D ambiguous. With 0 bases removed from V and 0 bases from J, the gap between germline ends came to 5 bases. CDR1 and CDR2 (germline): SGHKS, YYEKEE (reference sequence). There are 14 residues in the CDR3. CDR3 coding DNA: TGTGCCAGCAGCTTGGACGGGAGCACAGATACGCAGTATTTT. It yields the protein CASSLDGSTDTQYF.

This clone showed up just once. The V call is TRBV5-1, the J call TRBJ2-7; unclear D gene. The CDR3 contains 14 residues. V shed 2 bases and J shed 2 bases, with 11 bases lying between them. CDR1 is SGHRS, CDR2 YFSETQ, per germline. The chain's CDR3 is CASSFNRAPYEQYF. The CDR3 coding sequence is TGCGCCAGCAGCTTTAATCGAGCTCCCTACGAGCAGTACTTC.

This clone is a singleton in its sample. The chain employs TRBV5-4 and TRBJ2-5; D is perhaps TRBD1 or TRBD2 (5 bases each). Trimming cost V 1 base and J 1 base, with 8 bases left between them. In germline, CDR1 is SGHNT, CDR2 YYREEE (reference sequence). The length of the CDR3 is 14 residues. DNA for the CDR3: TGTGCCAGCAGCTTGAAGAGGGGCCAAGAGACCCAGTACTTC. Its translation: CASSLKRGQETQYF. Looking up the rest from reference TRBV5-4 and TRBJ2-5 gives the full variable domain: ETGVTQSPTHLIKTRGQQVTLRCSSQSGHNTVSWYQQALGQGPQFIFQYYREEENGRGNFPPRFSGLQFPNYSSELNVNALELDDSALYLCASSLKRGQETQYFGPGTRLLVL.